Below, 22 T cell receptor beta chains from the same sample are listed, as sequenced in a study of PD-L1 blockade in urothelial cancer. Some clones are missing from TCRdb's copy, which holds only in-frame ones; the method was immunoSEQ multiplex PCR. The sample records about 32,000 clones, 84% being singletons. The sequencing used PBMCs, collected around atezolizumab (anti-PD-L1) treatment. The receptor set was obtained from a man in his sixties with urothelial cancer.

The CDR3 here is CASRAAGSLYEQYF. Written as DNA, the CDR3 is TGTGCCAGCAGGGCAGCGGGTAGCTTATACGAGCAGTACTTC. The chain couples TRBV2 to TRBJ2-7; D perhaps matches TRBD2 (6 bases). Between the trimmed V and J ends, which lost 6 bases and 4 bases, there was a span of 16 bases. This CDR3 has 14 residues. CDR1 and CDR2 from the germline V gene are SNHLY and FYNNEI.

The J gene is TRBJ1-5, the V gene TRBV7-2; D is uncertain. V was pared by 3 bases and J by 3 bases, with 6 bases between. Looked up from germline, CDR1 is SGHTA and CDR2 is FQGNSA. The CDR3 consists of 13 residues. The DNA of the CDR3 is TGTGCCAGCAGCTTGACACCCAATCAGCCCCAGCATTTT. Residues: CASSLTPNQPQHF.

The rearrangement links TRBV18 to TRBJ1-2; 8 nucleotides align to TRBD1. V shed 3 bases and J 8 bases; nucleotides not matched to a gene: 8. The CDR3 totals 14 residues. CDR1 and CDR2 (germline): KGHSH, LQKENI. The CDR3 loop reads CASSPVERDRGYTF. The CDR3 DNA follows: TGTGCCAGCTCACCGGTAGAGAGGGACAGGGGCTACACCTTC.

V gene TRBV2 combines with J gene TRBJ2-1; possibly TRBD2 for D (5 bases). CDR1 and CDR2 (germline): SNHLY, FYNNEI. With 9 bases removed from V and 4 bases from J, the gap between germline ends came to 16 bases. This CDR3 has 14 residues. Written as DNA, the CDR3 is TGTGCCAGAGAACGGACTCGGGTTTACAATGAGCAGTTCTTC. Translated: CARERTRVYNEQFF.

CDR3 in amino acids: CASSRGTGSSEKLFF. The CDR3 DNA sequence: TGTGCCAGCAGCCGGGGGACAGGGTCGAGTGAAAAACTGTTTTTT. The chain carries TRBV5-5 and TRBJ1-4; TRBD1 aligns across 9 bases. Losses at the gene ends were 4 bases for V and 7 bases for J; bases not matched to a gene: 8. CDR3 length: 15 amino acids. CDR1 is SGHKS and CDR2 is YYEKEE in the germline V gene (reference sequence).

The rearrangement uses TRBV6-1 and TRBJ1-6, with TRBD1 as a possible D gene (5 bases). V was trimmed by 10 bases and J by 8 bases, leaving 15 bases between them. This CDR3 is built from 13 residues. CDR1 is MNHNS, CDR2 SASEGT, per germline. CDR3: CATVNIRDSPLHF. The CDR3 DNA sequence: TGTGCCACCGTTAACATCAGGGATTCACCCCTCCACTTT.

The chain is built from TRBV27 and TRBJ1-2; D possibly corresponds to TRBD1 (5 bases). Trimming took 6 bases from V and 4 from J, leaving 24 bases between them. This CDR3 region has 17 residues. Germline V gene sequence: CDR1 MNHEY, CDR2 SMNVEV (reference sequence). CDR3 protein: CASRPQGRQGGGYGYTF. The CDR3, as DNA: TGTGCCAGCAGACCCCAAGGGCGCCAGGGCGGCGGCTATGGCTACACCTTC.

The chain couples TRBV7-9 to TRBJ1-3, with 7 bases aligning to TRBD1. Germline lookup yields CDR1 SEHNR and CDR2 FQNEAQ (reference sequence). This CDR3 comprises 13 residues. J was trimmed by 10 bases and V by 3 bases; bases with no gene match: 6. The CDR3 nucleotides read TGTGCCAGCAGCTTCCGACAGGGTTTAACCATATATTTT. Its translation: CASSFRQGLTIYF.

As to this clone: A junction end diverges from the germline sequence, so it may reflect a read error. The sample contains more than one DNA sequence encoding this CDR3. The genes are TRBV28 and TRBJ1-1; no definite D call. The CDR3 loop spans 12 amino acids. CDR1 MDHEN and CDR2 SYDVKM come from the germline V gene. DNA for the CDR3: TGTGCCAGCAGTTCCCCTATGACTGAAGCCTTCTTT. This translates into CASSSPMTEAFF.

Notes on this clone: A junction boundary mismatches the germline segment, possibly from a read error. The CDR3 nucleotides are TGTGCTAGCAGCCCGGACAGGTCCTCGGATACGCAGTATTTT. Protein sequence: CASSPDRSSDTQYF. The V and J genes are TRBV7-7 and TRBJ2-3; 7 bases are a match to TRBD1. Germline V CDR1 and CDR2: SSHAT, FNYEAQ (reference sequence). The CDR3 is 14 amino acids.

V and J are TRBV5-1 and TRBJ1-5; possible D gene TRBD1, 6 bases. CDR1 and CDR2 from the germline V gene are SGHRS and YFSETQ. The CDR3 is 17 residues long. V gave up 0 bases and J gave up 9 bases, with 22 bases separating them. Written as DNA, the CDR3 is TGCGCCAGCAGCTTGGAGATTGGCCGCAGGGGCTTGGGGCCCCAGCATTTT. Its protein is CASSLEIGRRGLGPQHF.

The chain uses TRBV10-2 and TRBJ2-7; 9 bases match TRBD2. The germline V gene has CDR1 WSHSY and CDR2 SAAADI. This CDR3 spans 13 amino acids. V was clipped by 6 bases and J by 6 bases; unmatched bases: 6. CDR3 amino acids: CASSLAGSGEQYF. The CDR3 DNA reads TGCGCCAGCAGCCTAGCGGGATCAGGCGAGCAGTACTTC.

V usage is TRBV14 and J usage is TRBJ1-6; 10 nucleotides agree with TRBD1. CDR3 size: 15 residues. Germline trimming cut 1 base from V and 10 bases from J; bases unmatched to any gene: 4. CDR1 and CDR2 (germline): SGHDN, FVKESK. DNA of the CDR3: TGTGCCAGCAGCCAAGGACAGGGGGCCACCTCACCCCTCCACTTT. As protein: CASSQGQGATSPLHF. Based on the CDR3 plus reference TRBV14 and TRBJ1-6, the full variable domain is EAGVTQFPSHSVIEKGQTVTLRCDPISGHDNLYWYRRVMGKEIKFLLHFVKESKQDESGMPNNRFLAERTGGTYSTLKVQPAELEDSGVYFCASSQGQGATSPLHFGNGTRLTVT.

CDR3 protein: CASSFFGEFQPQHF. The CDR3 DNA follows: TGTGCCAGCAGCTTTTTCGGGGAATTTCAGCCCCAGCATTTT. The gene calls are TRBV7-8 and TRBJ1-5; D remains unclear. The CDR3 sequence is 14 residues long. Trimming stripped 3 bases from V and 6 bases from J, with 12 bases between. Per the germline V gene, CDR1 is SGHVS and CDR2 is FQNEAQ.

The chain employs TRBV7-2 and TRBJ2-7; unclear D gene. Germline V gives CDR1 SGHTA, CDR2 FQGNSA. Trimming cost V 8 bases and J 2 bases, with 7 bases left between them. The CDR3 has 11 amino acids. The CDR3 loop reads CASSPAYEQYF. CDR3 nucleotides: TGTGCCAGCTCCCCGGCCTACGAGCAGTACTTC.

The rearrangement uses TRBV5-4 and TRBJ2-1, with 7 bases that match TRBD2. With V trimmed by 4 bases and J by 8 bases, 9 bases remained unmatched. The V gene's germline CDR1 is SGHNT and CDR2 YYREEE (reference sequence). The CDR3 is 14 amino acids. CDR3 in DNA: TGTGCCAGCAGCCCTAGCGGTATCTTCTATGAGCAGTTCTTC. Encoded protein: CASSPSGIFYEQFF.

There are a few counts of this clone. This rearrangement joins TRBV5-4 to TRBJ2-2; 11 bases map to TRBD2. The CDR3 has 17 residues. Germline V gene lookup returns CDR1 SGHNT and CDR2 YYREEE (reference sequence). Germline trimming cut 4 bases from V and 6 bases from J; bases unmatched to any gene: 11. CDR3 coding DNA: TGTGCCAGCAGCAGCCCACTAGCGGGAGTCCAATCCGGGGAGCTGTTTTTT. The encoded protein is CASSSPLAGVQSGELFF.

The chain links TRBV4-2 to TRBJ2-3; no clear D. V was shortened by 4 bases and J by 1 base, with 6 bases between the two germline ends. This CDR3 has 13 amino acids. Germline lookup yields CDR1 LGHNA and CDR2 YNFKEQ. The CDR3 region has the DNA TGTGCCAGCAGCCGAGGCCGCACAGATACGCAGTATTTT. Protein sequence: CASSRGRTDTQYF.

The genes are TRBV5-1 and TRBJ2-7; the D gene is possibly TRBD2 (5 bases). The CDR3 spans 14 residues. Germline lookup yields CDR1 SGHRS and CDR2 YFSETQ. Trimming removed 2 bases from V and 3 bases from J, with 12 bases in between. CDR3 amino acids: CASSFGIMGYEQYF. Written as DNA, the CDR3 is TGCGCCAGCAGCTTCGGGATTATGGGCTACGAGCAGTACTTC.

The V gene is TRBV7-9, the J gene TRBJ2-7; 8 bases align to TRBD1. J was trimmed by 2 bases and V by 0 bases; bases with no gene match: 6. The CDR3 has 16 residues. Germline V lookup: CDR1 SEHNR, CDR2 FQNEAQ (reference sequence). The CDR3 region is CASSLALTGAAYEQYF. The DNA for the CDR3 is TGTGCCAGCAGCTTAGCCTTGACAGGGGCCGCCTACGAGCAGTACTTC.

The genes are TRBV29-1 and TRBJ1-2; D is possibly TRBD1 (5 bases). The CDR3 covers 16 residues. V lost 4 bases to trimming and J lost 5 bases, with 23 bases between them. Per the germline V gene, CDR1 is SQVTM and CDR2 is ANQGSEA. The CDR3 nucleotides are TGCAGCGTTGGGAATTCTCCCTCCAGGGATGAGTATGGCTACACCTTC. Translating it yields CSVGNSPSRDEYGYTF.

The chain joins TRBV19 to TRBJ1-2, with D uncertain. Germline V gene lookup returns CDR1 LNHDA and CDR2 SQIVND (reference sequence). Between the trimmed V and J ends, which lost 5 bases and 0 bases, there was a span of 7 bases. The CDR3 has 13 amino acids. The CDR3 protein is CASSPGSNYGYTF. Here the CDR3 DNA reads TGTGCCAGTAGTCCCGGTTCTAACTATGGCTACACCTTC.